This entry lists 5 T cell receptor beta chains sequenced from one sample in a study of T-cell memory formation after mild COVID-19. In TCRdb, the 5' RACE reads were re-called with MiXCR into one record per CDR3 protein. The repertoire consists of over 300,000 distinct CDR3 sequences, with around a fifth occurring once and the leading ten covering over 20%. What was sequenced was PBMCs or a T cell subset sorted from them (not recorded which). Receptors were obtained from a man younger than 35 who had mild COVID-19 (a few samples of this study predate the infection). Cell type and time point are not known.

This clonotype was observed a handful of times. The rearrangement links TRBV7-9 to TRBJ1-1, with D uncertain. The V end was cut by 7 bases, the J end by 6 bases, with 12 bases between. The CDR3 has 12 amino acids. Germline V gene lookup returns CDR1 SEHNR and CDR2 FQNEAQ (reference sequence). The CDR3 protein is CASTPGRPEAFF. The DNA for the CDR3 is TGTGCCAGCACCCCAGGCAGGCCTGAAGCTTTCTTT.

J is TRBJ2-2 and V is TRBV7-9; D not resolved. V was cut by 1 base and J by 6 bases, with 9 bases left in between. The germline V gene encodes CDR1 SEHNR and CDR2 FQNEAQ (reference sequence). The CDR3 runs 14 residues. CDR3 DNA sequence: TGTGCCAGCAGCTTAGACTGGGCTGCCGGGGAGCTGTTTTTT. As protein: CASSLDWAAGELFF.

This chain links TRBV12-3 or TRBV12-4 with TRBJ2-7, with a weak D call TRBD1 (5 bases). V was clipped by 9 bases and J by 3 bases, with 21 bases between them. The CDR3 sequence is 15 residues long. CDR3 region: CARPTSRVRNYEQYF. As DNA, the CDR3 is TGTGCCAGACCCACGAGCAGGGTGAGGAACTACGAGCAGTACTTC.

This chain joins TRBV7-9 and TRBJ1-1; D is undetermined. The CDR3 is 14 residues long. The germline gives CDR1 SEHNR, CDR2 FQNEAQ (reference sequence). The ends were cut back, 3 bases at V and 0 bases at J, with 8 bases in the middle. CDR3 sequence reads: CASSFYALNTEAFF. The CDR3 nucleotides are TGTGCCAGCAGCTTTTACGCGTTGAACACTGAAGCTTTCTTT.

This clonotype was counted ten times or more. The CDR3 spells CASSQVGVNEQFF. CDR3 DNA: TGTGCCAGCAGCCAGGTGGGCGTCAATGAGCAGTTCTTC. The gene calls are TRBV7-3 and TRBJ2-1; D gene unclear. Germline assignment: CDR1 SGHTA and CDR2 FQGTGA. The CDR3 extends over 13 amino acids. Trimming cost V 5 bases and J 6 bases, with 11 bases left between them.